This paragraph reports one TCR beta chain. Its antigen remains unknown. These data originate in a study of Ad26.COV2.S vaccination and SARS-CoV-2 variants. Study conclusions and caveats: Reportedly, spike-specific CD8+ and CD4+ T cell responses achieved substantial breadth once vaccination had taken place. Non-spike TCR breadth did not differ much between vaccine and placebo recipients.

Clones were read by immunoSEQ multiplex PCR, and TCRdb kept only the in-frame ones, dropping some. The sample gives over 400,000 clones, approximately 90% of which show up once; over 1.5% is in the top ten. The V and J ends lost 7 bases and 5 bases respectively, with 18 bases between them. Germline CDR1 reads SQVTM; CDR2 reads ANQGSEA. The length of the CDR3 is 13 residues. Sample treatment: about 20 received Ad26.COV2.S at low or high dose, single or two shots; several received placebo; per-sample allocation not given. Samples came from day 63 after the first vaccine or placebo injection. Ad26.COV2.S expressed prefusion-stabilized spike from the original Wuhan strain.

The receptor's source is a person between 18 and 59 years old who received the Ad26.COV2.S COVID-19 vaccine or a placebo. The gene calls are TRBV29-1 and TRBJ2-7; a possible D gene is TRBD1 (7 bases). This specimen consisted of peripheral blood, obtained in a trial of Ad26.COV2.S vaccine versus placebo. CDR3 residues: CSGDDREDDEQYF. The CDR3 DNA is TGCAGCGGGGATGACAGGGAGGACGACGAGCAGTACTTC.